Below, 24 T cell receptor beta chains from the same sample are listed, as sequenced in a study of cytomegalovirus exposure and HLA in healthy donors. The primer mix had 60 Vbeta and 13 Jbeta primers. This table comes from immunoSEQ multiplex PCR, and its TCRdb copy is limited to in-frame clones, with some not included. In total, the table holds about 31,000 clones. Sequencing used PBMCs. The receptors stem from a female donor in good health and CMV-seronegative.

The chain uses TRBV7-2 and TRBJ2-3; possible D gene TRBD2, 6 bases. The CDR3 totals 15 residues. V shed 3 bases and J shed 6 bases, with 16 bases lying between them. The germline CDR1 and CDR2 sequences are SGHTA and FQGNSA. CDR3 region: CASSFFASAGDTQYF. The CDR3 nucleotides read TGTGCCAGCAGCTTTTTTGCCTCCGCGGGGGATACGCAGTATTTT.

The chain couples TRBV9 to TRBJ2-1; D perhaps matches TRBD2 (5 bases). V gave up 2 bases and J gave up 5 bases, with 14 bases separating them. Germline V CDR1 and CDR2: SGDLS, YYNGEE. This CDR3 has 15 residues. The CDR3 coding sequence is TGTGCCAGCAGCGTCGACTTAGCGCCCAACAATGAGCAGTTCTTC. Translating gives CASSVDLAPNNEQFF.

The chain uses TRBV5-8 and TRBJ1-2; TRBD1 matches at 7 bases. CDR3 length: 15 residues. J was trimmed by 4 bases and V by 4 bases; bases with no gene match: 10. CDR1 SGHTS and CDR2 YDEGEE come from the germline V gene. CDR3 residues: CASSTLRTGGYGYTF. The CDR3 bases are TGTGCCAGCAGCACCCTCAGGACAGGAGGCTATGGCTACACCTTC.

The chain combines TRBV19 with TRBJ1-5, with D possibly TRBD1 on 6 matching bases. Germline CDR1 is LNHDA and CDR2 is SQIVND (reference sequence). The CDR3 is 14 amino acids. Trimming removed 6 bases at V and 0 bases at J, with 9 bases between. The CDR3 here is CASRATGSNQPQHF. CDR3 DNA sequence: TGTGCCAGTAGGGCGACAGGTAGCAATCAGCCCCAGCATTTT.

The gene calls are TRBV10-1 and TRBJ1-1; D not resolved. The V end lost 5 bases, the J end lost 3 bases, and 10 bases lay between the germline ends. CDR1 and CDR2 (germline): WNHNN, SYGVQD (reference sequence). CDR3 size: 13 residues. The CDR3 protein is CASSRQPDTEAFF. As DNA, the CDR3 is TGCGCCAGCAGTCGACAACCTGACACTGAAGCTTTCTTT.

V is TRBV6-5 and J is TRBJ1-6; D is possibly TRBD1 (5 bases). Trimming pared 5 bases from V and 1 base from J, leaving 9 bases between. This CDR3 is built from 15 residues. Germline V gene data show CDR1 as MNHEY and CDR2 as SVGAGI. CDR3 in DNA: TGTGCCAGCAGTATCAGGGATTCCTATAATTCACCCCTCCACTTT. Translating it yields CASSIRDSYNSPLHF.

This chain joins TRBV30 and TRBJ2-5; 8 bases line up with TRBD2. V was clipped by 0 bases and J by 5 bases; unmatched bases: 5. The CDR3 runs to 14 residues. Germline V gene data show CDR1 as GTSNPN and CDR2 as SVGIG (reference sequence). The CDR3 protein is CAWSVAGVLETQYF. CDR3 nucleotide sequence: TGTGCCTGGAGTGTAGCGGGGGTCTTGGAGACCCAGTACTTC. Complete variable domain (other parts from reference TRBV30 and TRBJ2-5): SQTIHQWPATLVQPVGSPLSLECTVEGTSNPNLYWYRQAAGRGLQLLFYSVGIGQISSEVPQNLSASRPQDRQFILSSKKLLLSDSGFYLCAWSVAGVLETQYFGPGTRLLVL.

The rearrangement joins TRBV5-1 to TRBJ2-1; TRBD2 agrees at 7 bases. V lost 1 base, J lost 6 bases, and 7 bases stayed unmatched. The germline V gene has CDR1 SGHRS and CDR2 YFSETQ. The length of the CDR3 is 15 residues. CDR3 DNA: TGCGCCAGCAGCTTGTTTGGGGACTATTCCAATGAGCAGTTCTTC. The encoded protein is CASSLFGDYSNEQFF. The whole variable domain, remainder taken from reference TRBV5-1 and TRBJ2-1, is KAGVTQTPRYLIKTRGQQVTLSCSPISGHRSVSWYQQTPGQGLQFLFEYFSETQRNKGNFPGRFSGRQFSNSRSEMNVSTLELGDSALYLCASSLFGDYSNEQFFGPGTRLTVL.

The chain has TRBV28 and TRBJ2-4; no definite D call. V lost 5 bases, J lost 0 bases, and 14 bases lay in between. CDR3 length: 16 residues. Germline-derived CDR1 and CDR2 are MDHEN and SYDVKM. CDR3 sequence: CASSRGFESAKNIQYF. Here the CDR3 DNA reads TGTGCCAGCAGTCGAGGATTTGAATCAGCCAAAAACATTCAGTACTTC.

The chain recombines TRBV6-4 with TRBJ2-1; 8 positions agree with TRBD1. CDR1 is MRHNA, CDR2 SNTAGT, per germline. J was trimmed by 7 bases and V by 0 bases; bases with no gene match: 2. This CDR3 has 14 residues. The CDR3 spells CASSDSQGANEQFF. As DNA, the CDR3 is TGTGCCAGCAGTGACTCTCAGGGGGCTAATGAGCAGTTCTTC.

This rearrangement joins TRBV6-6 to TRBJ1-2; D perhaps matches TRBD1 (6 bases). The ends were cut back, 5 bases at V and 4 bases at J, with 14 bases in the middle. Germline-derived CDR1 and CDR2 are MNHNY and SVGAGI (reference sequence). This CDR3 region has 14 residues. The CDR3, as DNA: TGTGCCAGCAGTCCCCCACAGGGTAGCTATGGCTACACCTTC. Translating gives CASSPPQGSYGYTF.

The chain combines TRBV19 with TRBJ2-5; 16 bases agree with TRBD2. Germline-derived CDR1 and CDR2 are LNHDA and SQIVND (reference sequence). With 9 bases clipped from V and 5 bases from J, the junction kept 3 bases outside the gene matches. This CDR3 spans 14 amino acids. The CDR3 here is CASQGLAGGETQYF. The CDR3 bases are TGTGCCAGCCAGGGACTAGCGGGGGGGGAGACCCAGTACTTC.

This chain links TRBV7-6 with TRBJ1-5; TRBD1 matches 7 bases. The germline V gene encodes CDR1 SGHVS and CDR2 FNYEAQ. The CDR3 length is 17 residues. J lost 0 bases, V lost 3 bases, and 8 bases had no gene match. CDR3: CASSFASGTDSNQPQHF. The CDR3 bases are TGTGCCAGCAGCTTCGCCTCCGGGACAGATAGCAATCAGCCCCAGCATTTT. Full variable domain (missing parts from reference TRBV7-6 and TRBJ1-5): GAGVSQSPRYKVTKRGQDVALRCDPISGHVSLYWYRQALGQGPEFLTYFNYEAQQDKSGLPNDRFSAERPEGSISTLTIQRTEQRDSAMYRCASSFASGTDSNQPQHFGDGTRLSIL.

The J gene is TRBJ2-5, the V gene TRBV5-5; 7 bases fit TRBD1. The CDR3 is 13 amino acids. Germline V gene sequence: CDR1 SGHKS, CDR2 YYEKEE (reference sequence). V was pared by 1 base and J by 4 bases, with 1 base of the junction left unmatched. The CDR3 is CASSLTGAETQYF. The DNA of the CDR3 is TGTGCCAGCAGCTTGACAGGGGCAGAGACCCAGTACTTC.

This chain connects TRBV25-1 to TRBJ2-1, with 9 positions matching TRBD1. Germline CDR1 reads MGHDK; CDR2 reads SYGVNS. With 6 bases clipped from V and 8 bases from J, the junction kept 14 bases outside the gene matches. The CDR3 spans 16 residues. CDR3 DNA sequence: TGTGCCAGCAGGAGAAAAGGGACAGGGAGATTCGATGAGCAGTTCTTC. Protein product: CASRRKGTGRFDEQFF. Full variable domain (rest looked up from reference TRBV25-1 and TRBJ2-1): EADIYQTPRYLVIGTGKKITLECSQTMGHDKMYWYQQDPGMELHLIHYSYGVNSTEKGDLSSESTVSRIRTEHFPLTLESARPSHTSQYLCASRRKGTGRFDEQFFGPGTRLTVL.

The V call is TRBV19, the J call TRBJ1-1; 7 bases map to TRBD1. The CDR3 length is 14 residues. CDR1 and CDR2 (germline): LNHDA, SQIVND (reference sequence). The trim removed 6 bases at V and 8 bases at J, leaving 12 bases unmatched. CDR3 loop: CASSLRQGMKEAFF. The CDR3 region has the DNA TGTGCCAGTAGCCTTAGACAGGGAATGAAGGAAGCTTTCTTT.

The chain carries TRBV14 and TRBJ2-7; possible D gene TRBD2, 6 bases. V dropped 4 bases and J dropped 6 bases, with 10 bases sitting between them. The CDR3 consists of 12 residues. CDR1 is SGHDN, CDR2 FVKESK, per germline. This CDR3 is CASSLGGLEQYF. As DNA, the CDR3 is TGTGCCAGCAGCCTCGGGGGACTCGAGCAGTACTTC.

V usage is TRBV5-1 and J usage is TRBJ2-7; maybe TRBD2 (5 bases). Looked up from germline, CDR1 is SGHRS and CDR2 is YFSETQ. The ends were cut back, 4 bases at V and 4 bases at J, with 21 bases in the middle. The CDR3 sequence is 16 residues long. Here the CDR3 DNA reads TGCGCCAGCAGCCAGAGGCCGGACGTCGGGGTATACGAGCAGTACTTC. It yields the protein CASSQRPDVGVYEQYF.

The V call is TRBV4-3, the J call TRBJ1-2; 7 positions match TRBD1. The germline gives CDR1 LGHNA, CDR2 YSLEER. CDR3 length: 13 amino acids. V was pared by 3 bases and J by 2 bases, with 0 bases of the junction left unmatched. CDR3 in DNA: TGCGCCAGCAGCCAGGACAGGAACTATGGCTACACCTTC. Translation gives CASSQDRNYGYTF.

This clone is labeled medium-sized based on frequency. The V gene is TRBV11-3, the J gene TRBJ2-3, with D hard to call. The length of the CDR3 is 13 residues. Looked up from germline, CDR1 is SGHNT and CDR2 is YENEEA. V lost 0 bases and J 5 bases, leaving 6 bases between the germline ends. CDR3 protein: CASSLDAEDTQYF. The DNA of the CDR3 is TGTGCCAGCAGCTTAGACGCGGAAGATACGCAGTATTTT.

A note on this clone: Its ends do not fully match the called genes, so a read error is possible. CDR3 bases: TGTGCCAACAGCTTAGCGGGGGGGCGGGAGACCCAGTACTTC. Protein sequence: CANSLAGGRETQYF. The chain combines TRBV5-6 with TRBJ2-5; TRBD2 aligns across 11 bases. Germline assignment: CDR1 SGHDT and CDR2 YYEEEE. This CDR3 comprises 14 residues.

The chain links TRBV5-4 to TRBJ1-5, with TRBD1 identical over 11 bases. The CDR3 has 15 amino acids. The V gene end was trimmed by 3 bases and the J gene end by 4 bases; junction bases not matched to a gene: 3. Germline V gene data show CDR1 as SGHNT and CDR2 as YYREEE (reference sequence). The CDR3 nucleotides read TGTGCCAGCAGCTCCGGACAGGGGGCGAATCAGCCCCAGCATTTT. Translating it yields CASSSGQGANQPQHF. The full variable domain, in which reference TRBV5-4 and TRBJ1-5 provide the parts outside the CDR3, is ETGVTQSPTHLIKTRGQQVTLRCSSQSGHNTVSWYQQALGQGPQFIFQYYREEENGRGNFPPRFSGLQFPNYSSELNVNALELDDSALYLCASSSGQGANQPQHFGDGTRLSIL.

The chain combines TRBV19 with TRBJ2-1, with 11 bases aligning to TRBD2. Per germline, CDR1 LNHDA and CDR2 SQIVND (reference sequence). The V gene end was trimmed by 5 bases and the J gene end by 4 bases; junction bases not matched to a gene: 7. This CDR3 comprises 16 residues. In DNA, the CDR3 is TGTGCCAGTAGTGCCCCAACTAGCGGGAGATACAATGAGCAGTTCTTC. Translation gives CASSAPTSGRYNEQFF.

This clone is medium-sized (0.01 to 0.1%) by frequency. The chain recombines TRBV6-4 with TRBJ2-1; 7 positions agree with TRBD2. The junction had 8 bases not matched to a gene; V was cut back by 2 bases and J by 7 bases. There are 15 residues in the CDR3. Germline V gene sequence: CDR1 MRHNA, CDR2 SNTAGT. DNA of the CDR3: TGTGCCAGCAGTGACGAAGGCGGGGGTGTGAATGAGCAGTTCTTC. Amino acid sequence: CASSDEGGGVNEQFF.